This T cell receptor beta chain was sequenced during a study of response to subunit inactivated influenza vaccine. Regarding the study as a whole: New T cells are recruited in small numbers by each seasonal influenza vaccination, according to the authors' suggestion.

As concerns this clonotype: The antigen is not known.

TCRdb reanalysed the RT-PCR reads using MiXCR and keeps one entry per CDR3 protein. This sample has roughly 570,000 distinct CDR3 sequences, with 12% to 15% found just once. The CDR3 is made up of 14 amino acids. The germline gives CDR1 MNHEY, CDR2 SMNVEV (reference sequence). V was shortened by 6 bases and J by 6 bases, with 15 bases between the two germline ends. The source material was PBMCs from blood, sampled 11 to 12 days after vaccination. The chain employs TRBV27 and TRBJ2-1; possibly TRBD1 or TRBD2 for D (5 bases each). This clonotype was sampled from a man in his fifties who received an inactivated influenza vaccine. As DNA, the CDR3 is TGTGCCAGCAGCCCCGGGACCACGGGCAATGAGCAGTTCTTC. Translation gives CASSPGTTGNEQFF.